This T cell receptor beta chain emerged from a study of T cell responses to AZD1222 COVID-19 vaccine. This table comes from immunoSEQ multiplex PCR, and its TCRdb copy is limited to in-frame clones, with some not included. Of about 140,000 clones in the sample, 70% to 90% were seen once. The CDR3 has 15 amino acids. Germline CDR1 SGHTA, CDR2 FQGTGA. Trimming removed 5 bases from V and 3 bases from J; junction bases left unmatched: 6. The TCR was taken from an adult in good health. The gene calls are TRBV7-3 and TRBJ1-1; 10 bases are a match to TRBD1. The sequencing used peripheral blood, collected on day 0 of AZD1222 vaccination. The CDR3 sequence is CASSLSGTGDTEAFF. In DNA, the CDR3 is TGTGCCAGCAGCCTATCCGGGACAGGGGACACTGAAGCTTTCTTT.